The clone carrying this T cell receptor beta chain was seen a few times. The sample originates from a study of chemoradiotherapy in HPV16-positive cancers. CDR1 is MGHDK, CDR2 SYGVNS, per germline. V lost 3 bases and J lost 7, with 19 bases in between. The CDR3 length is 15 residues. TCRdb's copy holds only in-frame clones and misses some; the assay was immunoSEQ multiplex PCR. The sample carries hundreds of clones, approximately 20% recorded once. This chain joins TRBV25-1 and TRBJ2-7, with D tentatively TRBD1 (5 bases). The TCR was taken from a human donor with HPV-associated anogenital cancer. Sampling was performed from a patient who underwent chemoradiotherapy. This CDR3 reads CASSDHTTSRGEQYF. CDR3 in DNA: TGTGCCAGCAGTGACCATACCACCAGTAGGGGAGAGCAGTACTTC.